This T cell receptor beta chain is drawn from a study of beta chain features in type 1 diabetes. Study observations and caveats: Lower insertion and higher deletion counts appeared at VDJ junctions in type 1 diabetes patients. Overrepresentation of cells with high TCR expression could result from cDNA sequencing. There was a moderate but significant shortening of TCRB CDR3s in all four CD4+ subsets of Type 1 diabetes patients.

Every bit of the isolated RNA underwent reverse transcription, so sequencing read expressed TCRB transcripts. Some clones are missing from TCRdb's copy, which holds only in-frame ones; the method was immunoSEQ multiplex PCR. The sample shows 100,000 to 150,000 clones, approximately 10% of them seen only once. Notes on this clone: Antigen: not known.

The CDR3 has 13 amino acids. After removal of 2 bases from V and 5 bases from J, the junction contained 0 bases not matched to a gene. The germline V gene has CDR1 SGHRS and CDR2 YFSETQ. Sorting that relied on CD45RO/CCR7/CD25/CD127/CD95/CD27 yielded CD4+ naive, central memory, regulatory and stem cell-like memory cells. The material sequenced was central memory CD4+ T cells from blood. This TCR came from a man younger than 40 with type 1 diabetes. The chain links TRBV5-1 to TRBJ2-2, with 7 bases aligning to TRBD1. The CDR3 DNA sequence: TGCGCCAGCAGCTTACAGGGGACCGGGGAGCTGTTTTTT. Translating it yields CASSLQGTGELFF.